This T cell receptor (beta chain) came from a study of shared clonotypes between healthy human individuals. Findings and limits, study-wide: Represented diversity (both genetic and exposure-history) was limited by the small number of donors. Blood was the sole source, and tissue repertoires probably differ.

Remarks on this clone: As yet, its antigen is unknown.

Genomic DNA per cell subset filled all wells of several immunoSEQ plates. The assay was immunoSEQ multiplex PCR, and TCRdb's table has in-frame clones only and misses some. Among about 2.4 million clones listed, over 85% were seen once. Germline lookup yields CDR1 KGHSH and CDR2 LQKENI. V lost 1 base to trimming and J lost 3 bases, with 13 bases between them. The CDR3 sequence is 15 residues long. Sequencing used naive CD4+ T cells from PBMCs. Subset described: CD45RA+ positively selected. The TCR comes from a man aged 18 to 29 in good health. Some clones in this sample may be carry-over from other donors' samples. This chain joins TRBV18 and TRBJ2-7; possible D gene TRBD1, 7 bases. The CDR3 DNA reads as TGTGCCAGCTCACCACGGCGGGACAGCTTCTACGAGCAGTACTTC. Residues: CASSPRRDSFYEQYF.